Below, 18 T cell receptor beta chains from the same sample are listed, as sequenced in a study of T cell clonality in common variable immunodeficiency. Here immunoSEQ multiplex PCR was the method, and the copy in TCRdb shows in-frame clones only, minus some. This repertoire holds about 44,000 clones, and none appear only once. Sequenced: peripheral blood mononuclear cells. These TCRs come from a person between 18 and 69 years old in good health.

This clone has a count of ten or more. The CDR3 extends 3 residues past the end of the read, so its final part is completed from the germline J gene. V gene TRBV5-6 combines with J gene TRBJ1-2; weak D call: TRBD1 (6 bases). Deletions cut 3 bases from V and 3 bases from J, with 15 bases between. The CDR3 is 15 amino acids. The V gene's germline CDR1 is SGHDT and CDR2 YYEEEE. The sequenced part of the CDR3 DNA is TGTGCCAGCAGCTCCTCACACCAGGGGTACTATGGC. It yields the protein CASSSSHQGYYG. The full CDR3 sequence reads CASSSSHQGYYGYTF.

This clone appeared many times. The read stops 3 residues short of the end of the CDR3; the missing end is completed from the germline J gene. This chain links TRBV19 with TRBJ1-6, with 10 bases lining up with TRBD1. Germline CDR1 and CDR2: LNHDA and SQIVND (reference sequence). CDR3 length equals 14 residues. Trimming cost V 3 bases and J 11 bases; bases outside gene matches: 4. The CDR3 DNA, read in part, is TGTGCCAGTAGTATCCGGACAGGGGGTCCACCC. Translation: CASSIRTGGPP. The CDR3 in its entirety is CASSIRTGGPPLHF.

This clone was found many times. The read falls 3 residues short of the CDR3 end, and the missing part is taken from the germline J gene. The gene calls are TRBV5-4 and TRBJ1-4; 7 bases fit TRBD1. The CDR3 is made up of 14 amino acids. V lost 4 bases and J lost 5; bases outside the gene matches: 5. Germline-derived CDR1 and CDR2 are SGHNT and YYREEE (reference sequence). The sequenced CDR3 bases are TGTGCCAGCAGCCCCGGGACAGAAAATGAAAAA. Translated: CASSPGTENEK. The whole CDR3 protein is CASSPGTENEKLFF.

This clone has a count of ten or more. Sequencing ends 3 residues short of the CDR3 end; the germline J gene provides the rest. The rearrangement uses TRBV11-2 and TRBJ2-1, with 7 bases identical to TRBD1. V lost 0 bases to trimming and J lost 8 bases; unmatched junction nucleotides: 1. Germline V CDR1 and CDR2: SGHAT, FQNNGV. The CDR3 is made up of 13 amino acids. Incomplete CDR3 DNA: TGTGCCAGCAGCTTAGATCAGGGGGATGAG. It yields the protein CASSLDQGDE. The CDR3 in its entirety is CASSLDQGDEQFF. Complete variable domain (other parts from reference TRBV11-2 and TRBJ2-1): EAGVAQSPRYKIIEKRQSVAFWCNPISGHATLYWYQQILGQGPKLLIQFQNNGVVDDSQLPKDRFSAERLKGVDSTLKIQPAKLEDSAVYLCASSLDQGDEQFFGPGTRLTVL.

Comment on this clone: The CDR3 is cut off 3 residues early in the read; its end comes from the germline J gene. The chain is built from TRBV7-6 and TRBJ2-7; 7 bases match TRBD1. The CDR3 has 15 amino acids. The junction had 7 bases not matched to a gene; V was cut back by 2 bases and J by 3 bases. Germline V gives CDR1 SGHVS, CDR2 FNYEAQ. This CDR3 reads CASSLRAGGNYEQYF. CDR3 DNA, as far as it was read: TGTGCCAGCAGCTTAAGGGCAGGGGGTAACTACGAG.

At least ten counts were recorded for this clone. The DNA ends 3 residues before the CDR3 does, and the rest of the CDR3 is filled in from the germline J gene. This chain links TRBV16 with TRBJ1-1, with a possible D match to TRBD1 (6 bases). This CDR3 region has 16 residues. Trimming removed 4 bases from V and 3 bases from J, with 18 bases in between. CDR1 is KGHSY, CDR2 FQNENV, per germline. CDR3 DNA (partial): TGTGCCAGCAGCCCCATCGGATCTGGGGGCGACACTGAA. Amino acids: CASSPIGSGGDTE. The complete CDR3 protein is CASSPIGSGGDTEAFF. The whole variable domain, remainder taken from reference TRBV16 and TRBJ1-1, is GEEVAQTPKHLVRGEGQKAKLYCAPIKGHSYVFWYQQVLKNEFKFLISFQNENVFDETGMPKERFSAKCLPNSPCSLEIQATKLEDSAVYFCASSPIGSGGDTEAFFGQGTRLTVV.

Details on this clone: The read ends 3 residues early relative to the CDR3; the germline J gene fills the gap. This chain connects TRBV11-2 to TRBJ1-2; possibly TRBD1 for D (6 bases). This CDR3 region has 15 residues. Germline V lookup: CDR1 SGHAT, CDR2 FQNNGV. Trimming cost V 5 bases and J 3 bases, with 16 bases left between them. CDR3 in amino acids: CASSRTYREHYGYTF. CDR3 bases read: TGTGCCAGCAGCCGAACTTACAGGGAACACTATGGC.

This clone was seen ten or more times. The germline gene is not matched at one end of the junction; a read error may be the cause. Read sequence stops 3 residues before the CDR3 end, and the germline J gene provides the missing end. V gene TRBV11-2 combines with J gene TRBJ1-2; 8 bases map to TRBD1. The CDR3 loop spans 14 amino acids. Germline values: CDR1 SGHAT, CDR2 FQNNGV. The covered CDR3 bases are TGTGCCAGCAGCCTAGACAGGGGAGACTATGGC. Protein product: CASSLDRGDYG. The CDR3, in full, reads CASSLDRGDYGYTF.

This clone was detected ten times or more. The read halts 3 residues ahead of the CDR3 end, with the missing end drawn from the germline J gene. The rearrangement links TRBV28 to TRBJ1-6; D gene unclear. V was cut by 3 bases and J by 0 bases, with 12 bases left in between. This CDR3 is 17 amino acids long. In germline, CDR1 is MDHEN, CDR2 SYDVKM. CDR3 sequence reads: CASSFWAEYSYNSPLHF. The sequenced CDR3 bases are TGTGCCAGCAGTTTCTGGGCAGAATACTCCTATAATTCACCC.

This clone was found many times. The read terminates 3 residues before the CDR3 end, so the remaining end is supplied by the germline J gene. This chain joins TRBV2 and TRBJ1-5, with 7 bases lining up with TRBD1. V trimming: 6 bases; J trimming: 2 bases; junction bases outside the gene matches: 7. The germline CDR1 and CDR2 sequences are SNHLY and FYNNEI. CDR3 length equals 15 residues. CDR3 amino acids: CASRQDRDGNQPQHF. The covered CDR3 bases are TGTGCCAGCAGACAAGACAGGGATGGCAATCAGCCC.

Many counts were recorded for this clone. CDR3: CASRGTSGGQETQYF. The CDR3 DNA, read in part, is TGTGCCAGCCGAGGGACTAGCGGGGGTCAAGAGACC. The chain links TRBV7-2 to TRBJ2-5; 14 nucleotides agree with TRBD2. The CDR3 goes on 3 residues after the read ends, and that part is filled in from the germline J gene. Per germline, CDR1 SGHTA and CDR2 FQGNSA. The CDR3 has 15 amino acids. V shed 8 bases, J shed 2 bases, and the junction held 4 bases outside the gene matches.

This clone turned up a few times. The CDR3 extends 3 residues past the end of the read, so its final part is completed from the germline J gene. The chain uses TRBV11-3 and TRBJ2-1, with TRBD1 as a possible D gene (6 bases). The CDR3 is 15 residues long. Germline assignment: CDR1 SGHNT and CDR2 YENEEA. V lost 1 base and J 3 bases, leaving 10 bases between the germline ends. CDR3: CASSLAGDNYNEQFF. Partial CDR3 DNA: TGTGCCAGCAGCTTAGCAGGGGATAACTACAATGAG.

Ten or more counts support this clone. The read finishes 3 residues shy of the CDR3 end, and the germline J gene is used to complete it. This chain joins TRBV27 and TRBJ2-7, with 9 bases that match TRBD2. Germline lookup yields CDR1 MNHEY and CDR2 SMNVEV (reference sequence). The CDR3 extends over 14 amino acids. With V trimmed by 5 bases and J by 2 bases, 4 bases remained unmatched. The CDR3 sequence: CASSKASGAYEQYF. The CDR3 DNA, read in part, is TGTGCCAGCAGTAAAGCTAGCGGGGCCTACGAG.

There are many counts of this clone. The CDR3 here is CASSDDRGTDTQYF. The CDR3 bases that were read are TGTGCCAGCAGTGACGACCGGGGCACAGATACG. The chain employs TRBV6-4 and TRBJ2-3; D ambiguous. Sequencing ends 3 residues short of the CDR3 end; the germline J gene provides the rest. The CDR3 runs to 14 residues. Germline CDR1 and CDR2: MRHNA and SNTAGT. Trimming took 2 bases from V and 1 from J, leaving 7 bases between them.

This clone has a count of ten or more. Incomplete CDR3 DNA: TGCAGTGCTTCATCCCTACGGGGGAAATCCTACAATGAG. Translating gives CSASSLRGKSYNE. The complete CDR3 sequence is CSASSLRGKSYNEQFF. This chain joins TRBV20-1 and TRBJ2-1; D may be TRBD2 (6 bases). The sequence runs out 3 residues before the end of the CDR3; the remainder is reconstructed from the germline J gene. Germline V CDR1 and CDR2: DFQATT, SNEGSKA (reference sequence). The V end lost 5 bases, the J end lost 1 base, and 18 bases lay between the germline ends. This CDR3 is built from 16 residues.

This clone was observed many times. Read coverage stops 3 residues before the CDR3 terminus; the germline J gene supplies the remainder. V usage is TRBV6-2 or TRBV6-3 and J usage is TRBJ2-3, with D possibly matching TRBD2 (7 bases). CDR1 and CDR2 from the germline V gene are MNHEY and SVGEGT. Trimming left V 6 bases short and J 3 bases short, with 16 bases between. CDR3 size: 15 residues. The part of the CDR3 DNA that was read is TGTGCCAGCAGATCCGGGGGGCAGGAGACAGATACG. It codes for CASRSGGQETDT. From start to end, the CDR3 is CASRSGGQETDTQYF.

Many counts were recorded for this clone. Read coverage stops 3 residues before the CDR3 terminus; the germline J gene supplies the remainder. The chain recombines TRBV6-4 with TRBJ1-2; 7 bases are a match to TRBD1. CDR3 length equals 15 residues. Per the germline V gene, CDR1 is MRHNA and CDR2 is SNTAGT. V dropped 2 bases and J dropped 2; count of bases not matched to a gene: 5. CDR3 DNA (partial): TGTGCCAGCAGTGACGGTCCGGGACAGAACTATGGC. This translates into CASSDGPGQNYG. The full CDR3 protein is CASSDGPGQNYGYTF.

The sample holds many counts of this clone. The observed sequence ends 3 residues before the CDR3 terminus, with the missing tail filled in from the germline J gene. V and J are TRBV20-1 and TRBJ2-7; D gene uncertain. The ends were cut back, 4 bases at V and 4 bases at J, with 8 bases in the middle. The CDR3 has 11 residues. In germline, CDR1 is DFQATT, CDR2 SNEGSKA (reference sequence). The CDR3: CSAKYRYEQYF. Partial CDR3 DNA: TGCAGTGCTAAATACAGATACGAG.